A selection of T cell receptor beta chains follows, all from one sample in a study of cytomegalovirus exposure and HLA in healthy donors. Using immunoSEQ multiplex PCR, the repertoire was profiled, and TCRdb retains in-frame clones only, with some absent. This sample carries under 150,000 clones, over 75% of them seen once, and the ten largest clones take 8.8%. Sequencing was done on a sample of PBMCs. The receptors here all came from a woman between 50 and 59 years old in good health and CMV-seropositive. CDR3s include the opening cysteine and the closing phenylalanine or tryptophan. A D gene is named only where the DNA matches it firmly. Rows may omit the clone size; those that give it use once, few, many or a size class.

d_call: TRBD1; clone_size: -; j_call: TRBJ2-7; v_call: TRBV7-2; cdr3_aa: CASSLAGSGQGSYEQYF; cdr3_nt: TGTGCCAGCAGCTTAGCGGGCAGCGGACAGGGGTCCTACGAGCAGTACTTC
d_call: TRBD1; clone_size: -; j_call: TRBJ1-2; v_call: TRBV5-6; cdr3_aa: CASSLDRGGYTF; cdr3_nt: TGTGCCAGCAGCTTGGACAGGGGCGGCTACACCTTC
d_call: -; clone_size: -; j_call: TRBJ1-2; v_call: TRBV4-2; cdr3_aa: CASRNTGREGGYTF; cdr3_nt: TGTGCCAGCCGGAATACGGGCAGGGAGGGTGGCTACACCTTC
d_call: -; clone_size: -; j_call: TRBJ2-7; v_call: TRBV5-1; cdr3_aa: CASSLRVAGYEQYF; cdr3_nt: TGCGCCAGCAGCTTGCGGGTCGCGGGTTACGAGCAGTACTTC
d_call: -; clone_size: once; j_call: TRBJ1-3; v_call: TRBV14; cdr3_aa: CASSQVTISGNTIYF; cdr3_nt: TGTGCCAGCAGCCAAGTCACAATATCTGGAAACACCATATATTTT
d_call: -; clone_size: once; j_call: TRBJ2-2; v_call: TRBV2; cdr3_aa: CASSPQGDLTGELFF; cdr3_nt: TGTGCCAGCAGCCCCCAAGGGGATCTTACCGGGGAGCTGTTTTTT
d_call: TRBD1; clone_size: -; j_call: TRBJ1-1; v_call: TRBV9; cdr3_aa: CASAPGGGTEAFF; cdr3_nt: TGTGCCAGCGCCCCAGGGGGCGGCACTGAAGCTTTCTTT
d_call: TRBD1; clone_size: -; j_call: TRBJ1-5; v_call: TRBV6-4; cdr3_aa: CASSLDRAQPQHF; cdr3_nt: TGTGCCAGCAGTTTGGACAGGGCTCAGCCCCAGCATTTT
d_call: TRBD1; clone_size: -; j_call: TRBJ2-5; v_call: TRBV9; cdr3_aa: CASSVGGGRETQYF; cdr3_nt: TGTGCCAGCAGCGTAGGAGGGGGCAGAGAGACCCAGTACTTC
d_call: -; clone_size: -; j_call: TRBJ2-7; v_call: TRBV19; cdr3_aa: CASSIDTFSYEQYF; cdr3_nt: TGTGCCAGTAGTATAGACACTTTCTCCTACGAGCAGTACTTC
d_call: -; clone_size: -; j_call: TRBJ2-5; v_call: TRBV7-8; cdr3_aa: CASSLTWSGQETQYF; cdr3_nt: TGTGCCAGCAGCTTAACATGGAGCGGACAAGAGACCCAGTACTTC
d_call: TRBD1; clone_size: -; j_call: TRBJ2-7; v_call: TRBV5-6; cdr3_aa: CASSPGQGVYEQYF; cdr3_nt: TGTGCCAGCAGCCCCGGACAGGGGGTTTACGAGCAGTACTTC
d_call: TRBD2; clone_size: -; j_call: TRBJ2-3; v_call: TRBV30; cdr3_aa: CAWSPRILAGGADTQYF; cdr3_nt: TGTGCCTGGAGTCCGAGAATACTAGCGGGGGGGGCAGATACGCAGTATTTT
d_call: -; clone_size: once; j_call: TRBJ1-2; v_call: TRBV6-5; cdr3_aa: CASRRTGSGKNGYTF; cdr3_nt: TGTGCCAGCAGGCGAACAGGGAGTGGGAAAAATGGCTACACCTTC
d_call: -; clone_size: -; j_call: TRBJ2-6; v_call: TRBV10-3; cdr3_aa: CATGGGTGYFGANVLTF; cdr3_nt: TGTGCCACCGGGGGGGGGACAGGGTATTTTGGGGCCAACGTCCTGACTTTC
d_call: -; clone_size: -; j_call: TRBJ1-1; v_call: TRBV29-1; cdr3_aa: CSVGWGGTEAFF; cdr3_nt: TGCAGCGTTGGGTGGGGGGGCACTGAAGCTTTCTTT
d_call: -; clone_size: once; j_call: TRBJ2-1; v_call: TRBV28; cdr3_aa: CASRAGLSSYNEQFF; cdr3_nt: TGTGCCAGCAGGGCCGGACTGAGCTCCTACAATGAGCAGTTCTTC
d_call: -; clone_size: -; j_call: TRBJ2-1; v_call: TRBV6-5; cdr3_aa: CATREGNRWDEQFF; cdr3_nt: TGTGCCACCCGAGAGGGCAACAGATGGGATGAGCAGTTCTTC
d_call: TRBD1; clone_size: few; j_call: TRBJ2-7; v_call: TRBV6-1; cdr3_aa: CASSWTGEGYEQYF; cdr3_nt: TGTGCCAGCAGTTGGACAGGGGAAGGCTACGAGCAGTACTTC
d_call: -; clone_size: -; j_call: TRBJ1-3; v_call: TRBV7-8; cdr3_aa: CASSQSTGGNTIYF; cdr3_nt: TGTGCCAGCAGCCAGAGCACAGGGGGAAACACCATATATTTT
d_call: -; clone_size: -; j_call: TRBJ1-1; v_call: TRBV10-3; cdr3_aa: CAIHKSQGDEAFF; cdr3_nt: TGTGCCATTCATAAATCACAGGGAGATGAAGCTTTCTTT
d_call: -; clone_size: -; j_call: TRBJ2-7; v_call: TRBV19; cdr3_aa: CASIGTNYEQYF; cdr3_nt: TGTGCCAGTATCGGGACAAATTACGAGCAGTACTTC
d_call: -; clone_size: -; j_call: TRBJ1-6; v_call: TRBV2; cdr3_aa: CASSERGYNSPLHF; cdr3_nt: TGTGCCAGCAGTGAACGGGGATACAATTCACCCCTCCACTTT
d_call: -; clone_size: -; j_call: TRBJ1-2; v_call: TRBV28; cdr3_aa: CASSQNYREAYGYTF; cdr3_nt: TGTGCCAGCAGCCAAAATTACAGGGAAGCCTATGGCTACACCTTC
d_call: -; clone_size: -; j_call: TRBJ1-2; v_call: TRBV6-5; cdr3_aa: CASSRPSQEGGYTF; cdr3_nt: TGTGCCAGCAGTCGACCCTCCCAAGAGGGTGGCTACACCTTC
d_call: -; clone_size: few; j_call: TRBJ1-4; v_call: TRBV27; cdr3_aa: CASTRGAFGEKLFF; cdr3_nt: TGTGCCAGCACCCGGGGGGCCTTTGGGGAAAAACTGTTTTTT
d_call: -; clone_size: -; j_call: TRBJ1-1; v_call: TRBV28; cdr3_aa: CASRRAGRLEAFF; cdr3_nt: TGTGCCAGCAGGAGGGCAGGGAGGTTGGAAGCTTTCTTT
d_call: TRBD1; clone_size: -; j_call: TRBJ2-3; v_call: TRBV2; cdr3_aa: CASSVTGGAWDTQYF; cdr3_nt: TGTGCCAGCAGTGTTACAGGGGGCGCGTGGGATACGCAGTATTTT
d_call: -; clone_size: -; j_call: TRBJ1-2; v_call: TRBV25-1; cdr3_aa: CASSAGGGYTF; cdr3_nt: TGTGCCAGCAGTGCGGGGGGCGGCTACACCTTC
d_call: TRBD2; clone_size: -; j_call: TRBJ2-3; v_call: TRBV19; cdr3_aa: CASSITGTSGTDTQYF; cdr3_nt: TGTGCCAGTAGTATTACGGGGACTAGCGGCACAGATACGCAGTATTTT
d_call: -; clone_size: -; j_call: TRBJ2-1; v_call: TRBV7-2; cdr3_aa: CASSLSGLNNEQFF; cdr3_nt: TGTGCCAGCAGCTTATCGGGTCTGAACAATGAGCAGTTCTTC
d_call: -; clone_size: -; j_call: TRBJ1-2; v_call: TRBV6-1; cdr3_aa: CASSVPPNSYGYTF; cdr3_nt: TGTGCCAGCAGTGTTCCGCCCAATAGCTATGGCTACACCTTC
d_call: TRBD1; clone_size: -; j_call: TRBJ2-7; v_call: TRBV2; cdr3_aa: CASSRQGAYIEQYF; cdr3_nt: TGTGCCAGCAGTAGACAGGGGGCGTATATCGAGCAGTACTTC
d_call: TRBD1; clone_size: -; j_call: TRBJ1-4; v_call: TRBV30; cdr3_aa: CAWSVSRTGNEKLFF; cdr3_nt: TGTGCCTGGAGTGTTAGTAGGACAGGGAATGAAAAACTGTTTTTT
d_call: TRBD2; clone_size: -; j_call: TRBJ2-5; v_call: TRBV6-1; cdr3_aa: CASSEYSGGPGETQYF; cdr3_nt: TGTGCCAGCAGTGAATACAGCGGGGGGCCCGGGGAGACCCAGTACTTC
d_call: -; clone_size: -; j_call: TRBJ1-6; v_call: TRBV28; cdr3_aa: CASSLSGHVSYNSPLHF; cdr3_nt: TGTGCCAGCAGTTTGTCAGGACATGTCTCCTATAATTCACCCCTCCACTTT
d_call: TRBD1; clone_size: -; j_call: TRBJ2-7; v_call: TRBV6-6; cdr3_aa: CAAGWSDRGRAYEQYF; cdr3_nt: TGTGCCGCAGGATGGTCGGACAGGGGACGGGCCTACGAGCAGTACTTC
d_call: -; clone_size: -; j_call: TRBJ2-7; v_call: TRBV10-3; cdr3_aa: CAISGKGDEQYF; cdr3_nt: TGTGCCATCAGTGGAAAGGGGGACGAGCAGTACTTC
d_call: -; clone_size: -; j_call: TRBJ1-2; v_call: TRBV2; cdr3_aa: CASSEAQGADGYTF; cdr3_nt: TGTGCCAGCAGTGAAGCGCAAGGGGCTGATGGCTACACCTTC
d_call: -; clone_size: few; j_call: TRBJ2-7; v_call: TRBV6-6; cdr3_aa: CASRPEGFEQYF; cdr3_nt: TGTGCCAGCAGACCCGAGGGTTTCGAGCAGTACTTC
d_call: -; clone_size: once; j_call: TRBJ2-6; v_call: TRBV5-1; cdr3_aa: CASSLGGSGANVLTF; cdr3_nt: TGCGCCAGCAGCTTGGGAGGGTCTGGGGCCAACGTCCTGACTTTC
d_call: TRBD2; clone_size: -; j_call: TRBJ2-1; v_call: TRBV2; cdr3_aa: CASMEGLAGVNVDEQFF; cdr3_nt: TGTGCCAGCATGGAGGGACTAGCGGGGGTTAACGTGGATGAGCAGTTCTTC
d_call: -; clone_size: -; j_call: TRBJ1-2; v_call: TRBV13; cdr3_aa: CASTSGGGSPGYTF; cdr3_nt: TGTGCCAGCACCTCTGGGGGGGGTAGTCCTGGCTACACCTTC
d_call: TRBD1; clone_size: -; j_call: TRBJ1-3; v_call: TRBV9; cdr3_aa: CASSSGGPGNTIYF; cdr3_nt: TGTGCCAGCAGCTCAGGGGGTCCTGGAAACACCATATATTTT
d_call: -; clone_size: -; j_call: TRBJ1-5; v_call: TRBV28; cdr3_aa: CASSSPRRQPQHF; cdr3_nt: TGTGCCAGCAGCTCCCCAAGGCGGCAGCCCCAGCATTTT
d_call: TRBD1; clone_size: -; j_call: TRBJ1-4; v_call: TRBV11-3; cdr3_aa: CASSRDRNEKLFF; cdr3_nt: TGTGCCAGCAGCCGGGACAGAAATGAAAAACTGTTTTTT
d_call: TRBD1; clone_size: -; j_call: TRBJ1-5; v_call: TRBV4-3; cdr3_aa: CASSQEVGQNNQPQHF; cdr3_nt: TGCGCCAGCAGCCAAGAGGTGGGACAGAACAATCAGCCCCAGCATTTT
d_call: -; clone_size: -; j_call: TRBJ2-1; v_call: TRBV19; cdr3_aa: CASSTPGSYNEQFF; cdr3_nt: TGTGCCAGTAGTACACCCGGTTCCTACAATGAGCAGTTCTTC
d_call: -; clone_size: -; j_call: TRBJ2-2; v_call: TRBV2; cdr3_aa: CASSEQKDGELFF; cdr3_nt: TGTGCCAGCAGTGAACAGAAAGATGGGGAGCTGTTTTTT
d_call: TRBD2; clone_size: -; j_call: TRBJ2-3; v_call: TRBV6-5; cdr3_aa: CASRVRGGATDTQYF; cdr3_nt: TGTGCCAGCAGAGTTCGGGGGGGGGCGACAGATACGCAGTATTTT
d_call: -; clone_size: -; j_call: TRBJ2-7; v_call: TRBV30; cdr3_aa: CAWGSGRLYEQYF; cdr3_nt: TGTGCCTGGGGGAGCGGGCGACTCTACGAGCAGTACTTC
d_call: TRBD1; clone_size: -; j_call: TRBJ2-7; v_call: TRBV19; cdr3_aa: CASSTGDRGQYF; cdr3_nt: TGTGCCAGTAGCACCGGCGACAGGGGGCAGTACTTC
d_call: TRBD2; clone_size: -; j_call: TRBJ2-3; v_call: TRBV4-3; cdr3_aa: CASRKGLAGGRQYF; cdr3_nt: TGCGCCAGCAGGAAGGGGCTAGCGGGGGGGCGGCAGTATTTT
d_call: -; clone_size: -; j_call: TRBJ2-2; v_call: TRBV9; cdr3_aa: CASGGGGRGTGELFF; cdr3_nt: TGTGCCAGCGGGGGGGGCGGACGGGGGACCGGGGAGCTGTTTTTT
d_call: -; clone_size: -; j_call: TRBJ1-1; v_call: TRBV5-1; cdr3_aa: CASSFVQGEAFF; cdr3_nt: TGCGCCAGCAGCTTCGTACAGGGTGAAGCTTTCTTT
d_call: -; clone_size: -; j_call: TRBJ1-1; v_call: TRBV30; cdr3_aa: CAWSVSRVTEASF; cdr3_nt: TGTGCCTGGAGTGTAAGCAGGGTTACTGAAGCTTCCTTT
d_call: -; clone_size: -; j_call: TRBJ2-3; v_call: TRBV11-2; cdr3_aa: CASSLSAGLTDTQYF; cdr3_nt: TGTGCCAGCAGCTTATCGGCAGGCCTGACAGATACGCAGTATTTT